Listed below are T cell receptor beta chains from one sample, sequenced in a study of technical replicates of blood from a few donors. Libraries were prepared by immunoSEQ multiplex PCR; TCRdb keeps only in-frame clonotypes and omits some of them. The sample has 12,000 or so clones, around 79% seen once; the top ten hold more than 14%. The sequenced sample was PBMCs. The receptors come from a human donor in good health. Both conserved end residues are part of each CDR3. The order of the fields is J gene, clone size, D gene, V gene, CDR3 protein, CDR3 DNA. The D gene is left open where the match is weak. Part of the rows lack a size; the others show once, few, many or a class for expanded clones.

J: TRBJ2-7
size: .
D: TRBD2
V: TRBV5-8
CDR3: CASSPLVSSGKDEQYF
DNA: TGTGCCAGCAGCCCCCTAGTATCTAGCGGGAAGGACGAGCAGTACTTC

J: TRBJ2-2
size: .
D: TRBD2
V: TRBV29-1
CDR3: CSVEEAGGNTGELFF
DNA: TGCAGCGTTGAAGAGGCGGGAGGGAACACCGGGGAGCTGTTTTTT

J: TRBJ1-1
size: .
D: .
V: TRBV19
CDR3: CASSITSDTEAFF
DNA: TGTGCCAGTAGTATCACCTCGGACACTGAAGCTTTCTTT

J: TRBJ2-6
size: .
D: TRBD2
V: TRBV4-2
CDR3: CASSPHRLAGGSPPPGANVLTF
DNA: TGTGCCAGCAGCCCTCACCGACTAGCGGGAGGGTCCCCTCCCCCTGGGGCCAACGTCCTGACTTTC

J: TRBJ1-5
size: .
D: TRBD1
V: TRBV7-9
CDR3: CASSLDRGPWEPQHF
DNA: TGTGCCAGCAGTTTGGACAGGGGCCCTTGGGAGCCCCAGCATTTT

J: TRBJ2-7
size: .
D: .
V: TRBV5-5
CDR3: CASSLTGNYEQYF
DNA: TGTGCCAGCAGCTTGACAGGGAACTACGAGCAGTACTTC

J: TRBJ2-1
size: .
D: TRBD2
V: TRBV2
CDR3: CASRLAGGRMEQFF
DNA: TGTGCCAGCAGACTAGCGGGAGGCCGGATGGAGCAGTTCTTC

J: TRBJ2-6
size: .
D: TRBD1
V: TRBV5-1
CDR3: CASTRQGSSGANVLTF
DNA: TGCGCCAGCACCCGACAGGGGAGCTCTGGGGCCAACGTCCTGACTTTC

J: TRBJ1-5
size: .
D: .
V: TRBV28
CDR3: CASSLGREDQPQHF
DNA: TGTGCCAGCAGTTTAGGCAGGGAAGATCAGCCCCAGCATTTT

J: TRBJ2-7
size: .
D: TRBD1
V: TRBV6-4
CDR3: CASSEGTGGYEQYF
DNA: TGTGCCAGCAGTGAAGGGACAGGGGGCTACGAGCAGTACTTC

J: TRBJ2-7
size: .
D: TRBD2
V: TRBV18
CDR3: CASSPVAGEQYEQYF
DNA: TGTGCCAGCTCACCTGTAGCGGGAGAGCAGTACGAGCAGTACTTC

J: TRBJ2-1
size: .
D: TRBD2
V: TRBV5-6
CDR3: CASSPTAGVDEQFF
DNA: TGTGCCAGCAGCCCCACGGCGGGAGTGGATGAGCAGTTCTTC

J: TRBJ2-5
size: .
D: .
V: TRBV30
CDR3: CAWSRGIQETQYF
DNA: TGTGCCTGGTCCAGGGGTATTCAGGAGACCCAGTACTTC

J: TRBJ2-5
size: .
D: TRBD2
V: TRBV4-2
CDR3: CASRGGSGSRETQYF
DNA: TGTGCCAGCAGAGGAGGTAGCGGGAGCCGGGAGACCCAGTACTTC

J: TRBJ1-5
size: few
D: .
V: TRBV6-1
CDR3: CASSDAGSQPQHF
DNA: TGTGCCAGCAGTGATGCGGGCAGCCAGCCCCAGCATTTT

J: TRBJ2-1
size: .
D: TRBD1
V: TRBV7-8
CDR3: CASSLGTGVNEQFF
DNA: TGTGCCAGCAGCCTCGGGACAGGGGTGAATGAGCAGTTCTTC

J: TRBJ1-5
size: .
D: TRBD1
V: TRBV28
CDR3: CASSAGQGYQPQHF
DNA: TGTGCCAGCAGTGCGGGACAGGGGTATCAGCCCCAGCATTTT

J: TRBJ1-5
size: .
D: .
V: TRBV7-6
CDR3: CASSPWVGDNQPQHF
DNA: TGTGCCAGCAGCCCCTGGGTCGGGGATAATCAGCCCCAGCATTTT

J: TRBJ2-1
size: .
D: TRBD2
V: TRBV9
CDR3: CASKEGSGLYNNEQFF
DNA: TGTGCCAGCAAAGAAGGGTCGGGACTATATAACAATGAGCAGTTCTTC

J: TRBJ2-2
size: .
D: .
V: TRBV29-1
CDR3: CSVKRDSGTTGELFF
DNA: TGCAGCGTCAAAAGGGACTCAGGGACCACCGGGGAGCTGTTTTTT

J: TRBJ2-3
size: .
D: TRBD2
V: TRBV19
CDR3: CASSRDSGRATDTQYF
DNA: TGTGCCAGTAGTAGGGATAGCGGGAGAGCCACAGATACGCAGTATTTT

J: TRBJ2-7
size: .
D: TRBD1
V: TRBV7-9
CDR3: CASSPWDSASYEQYF
DNA: TGTGCCAGCAGCCCGTGGGACAGCGCTTCCTACGAGCAGTACTTC

J: TRBJ2-3
size: .
D: TRBD2
V: TRBV5-1
CDR3: CASSFAGTSGTSSTDTQYF
DNA: TGCGCCAGCAGCTTCGCCGGGACTAGCGGGACGTCTAGCACAGATACGCAGTATTTT

J: TRBJ2-3
size: few
D: .
V: TRBV6-1
CDR3: CASTNIPGDTQYF
DNA: TGTGCCAGCACTAATATCCCCGGAGATACGCAGTATTTT

J: TRBJ2-3
size: .
D: TRBD2
V: TRBV6-1
CDR3: CASKGLAVDTQYF
DNA: TGTGCCAGCAAGGGACTAGCAGTCGATACGCAGTATTTT

J: TRBJ1-3
size: .
D: .
V: TRBV28
CDR3: CASGGGRGNTIYF
DNA: TGTGCCAGCGGGGGGGGCAGAGGAAACACCATATATTTT

J: TRBJ2-7
size: .
D: TRBD1
V: TRBV27
CDR3: CASSPTTGIYEQYF
DNA: TGTGCCAGCAGTCCAACGACAGGGATATACGAGCAGTACTTC